The 9 T cell receptor beta chains presented below share a single source sample, sequenced in a study of blood T cell repertoires in COVID-19. TCRdb's copy holds only in-frame clones and misses some; the assay was immunoSEQ multiplex PCR. This sample has 110,000 to 150,000 clones, with approximately 90% found just once. Sequencing was performed on peripheral blood. Every receptor here comes from a man aged 60 to 69 with active or convalescent COVID-19.

The chain recombines TRBV2 with TRBJ1-6; a possible D gene is TRBD1 (5 bases). The length of the CDR3 is 15 residues. Germline CDR1 and CDR2: SNHLY and FYNNEI. V was shortened by 1 base and J by 7 bases, with 11 bases between the two germline ends. As DNA, the CDR3 is TGTGCCAGCAGTGAAGATATGGGGGGAAATTCACCCCTCCACTTT. It specifies CASSEDMGGNSPLHF.

The chain is built from TRBV5-6 and TRBJ2-7, with TRBD1 identical over 9 bases. In germline, CDR1 is SGHDT, CDR2 YYEEEE. The CDR3 length is 14 residues. The J segment lost 3 bases and the V segment lost 6 bases, leaving 7 bases of the junction unmatched. This CDR3 is CASIRTGVNYEQYF. The DNA of the CDR3 is TGTGCCAGCATCAGGACAGGGGTCAACTACGAGCAGTACTTC.

The CDR3 nucleotides read TGTGCCAGCAGCTATAGCGGGGGGGGTTCCTACGAGCAGTACTTC. This codes for CASSYSGGGSYEQYF. The gene calls are TRBV6-5 and TRBJ2-7; 11 nucleotides match TRBD2. V gave up 6 bases and J gave up 1 base; unmatched junction bases: 5. This CDR3 is 15 amino acids long. Germline CDR1 and CDR2: MNHEY and SVGAGI.

V is TRBV24-1 and J is TRBJ1-5; 8 bases map to TRBD1. CDR1 and CDR2 (germline): KGHDR, SFDVKD. Unmatched junction bases numbered 4, after V lost 3 bases and J lost 4 bases. The CDR3 length is 15 residues. In DNA, the CDR3 is TGTGCCACCAGTGATGGTACAGGGGGAAATCAGCCCCAGCATTTT. The encoded protein is CATSDGTGGNQPQHF.

The rearrangement joins TRBV5-5 to TRBJ2-7; D is ambiguous. Trimming pared 0 bases from V and 2 bases from J, leaving 6 bases between. The CDR3 runs 13 residues. CDR1 SGHKS and CDR2 YYEKEE come from the germline V gene (reference sequence). The CDR3 spells CASSLVLAYEQYF. The CDR3 bases are TGTGCCAGCAGCTTGGTTCTCGCCTACGAGCAGTACTTC.

V and J are TRBV7-2 and TRBJ1-3, with 9 bases aligning to TRBD1. CDR1 is SGHTA and CDR2 is FQGNSA in the germline V gene. The CDR3 extends over 13 amino acids. After removal of 1 base from V and 8 bases from J, the junction contained 0 bases not matched to a gene. In nucleotides, the CDR3 is TGTGCCAGCAGCTTAGGACAGGGGGACACCATATATTTT. Protein: CASSLGQGDTIYF.

This clone has only one observation. This chain joins TRBV7-6 and TRBJ2-1; 12 bases align to TRBD1. The CDR3 length is 17 residues. The ends lost 1 base at V and 7 bases at J; junction bases unmatched: 8. Per the germline V gene, CDR1 is SGHVS and CDR2 is FNYEAQ. CDR3 protein: CASSLGGQGALMNEQFF. CDR3 sequence (DNA): TGTGCCAGCAGCTTAGGGGGACAGGGGGCGCTTATGAATGAGCAGTTCTTC.

This chain links TRBV12-3 or TRBV12-4 with TRBJ2-3; no clear D gene. V lost 6 bases to trimming and J lost 3 bases, with 4 bases between them. This CDR3 comprises 11 residues. The CDR3 loop is CASSQTDTQYF. In DNA, the CDR3 is TGTGCCAGCAGCCAAACAGATACGCAGTATTTT.

The chain is built from TRBV28 and TRBJ2-7; possibly TRBD1 for D (5 bases). Looked up from germline, CDR1 is MDHEN and CDR2 is SYDVKM. V was trimmed by 2 bases and J by 2 bases, leaving 16 bases between them. The CDR3 is 16 amino acids. The CDR3 DNA is TGTGCCAGCAGTTTACTCCGACAGCTGGCCCCCTACGAGCAGTACTTC. This sequence encodes CASSLLRQLAPYEQYF.